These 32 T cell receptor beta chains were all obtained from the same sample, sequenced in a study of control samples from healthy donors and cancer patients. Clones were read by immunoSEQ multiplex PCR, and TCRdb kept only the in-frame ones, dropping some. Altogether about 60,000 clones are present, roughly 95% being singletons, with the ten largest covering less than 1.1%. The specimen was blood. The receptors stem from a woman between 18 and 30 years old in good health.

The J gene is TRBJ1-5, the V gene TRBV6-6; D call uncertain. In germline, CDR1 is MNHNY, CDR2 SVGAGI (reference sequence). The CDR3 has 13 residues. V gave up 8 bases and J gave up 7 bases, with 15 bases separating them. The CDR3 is CASGQYGLQPQHF. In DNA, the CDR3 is TGTGCCAGCGGCCAATACGGGTTACAGCCCCAGCATTTT.

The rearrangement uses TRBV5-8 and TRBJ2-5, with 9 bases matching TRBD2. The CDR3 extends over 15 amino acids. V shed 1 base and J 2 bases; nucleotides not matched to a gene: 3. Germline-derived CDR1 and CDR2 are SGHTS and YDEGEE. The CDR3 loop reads CASSLSAGGQETQYF. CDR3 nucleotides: TGTGCCAGCAGCTTGAGCGCGGGGGGGCAAGAGACCCAGTACTTC.

The CDR3 loop reads CASSLFFSQPQHF. The CDR3 nucleotides read TGTGCCAGCAGCTTATTCTTCTCTCAGCCCCAGCATTTT. The chain employs TRBV7-2 and TRBJ1-5; D is unclear. The germline V and J ends were trimmed by 2 bases and 6 bases, with 8 bases remaining between them. The CDR3 has 13 residues. Germline V gene lookup returns CDR1 SGHTA and CDR2 FQGNSA.

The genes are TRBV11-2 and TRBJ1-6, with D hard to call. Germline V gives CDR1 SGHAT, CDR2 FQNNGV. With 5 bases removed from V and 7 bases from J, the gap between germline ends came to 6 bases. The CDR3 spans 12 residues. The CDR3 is CASSNTNSPLHF. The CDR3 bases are TGTGCCAGCAGCAACACGAATTCACCCCTCCACTTT.

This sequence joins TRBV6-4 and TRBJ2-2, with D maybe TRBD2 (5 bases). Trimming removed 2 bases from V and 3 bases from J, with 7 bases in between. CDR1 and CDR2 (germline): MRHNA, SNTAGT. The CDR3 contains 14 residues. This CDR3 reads CASSDVAYTGELFF. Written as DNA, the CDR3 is TGTGCCAGCAGTGACGTAGCGTACACCGGGGAGCTGTTTTTT.

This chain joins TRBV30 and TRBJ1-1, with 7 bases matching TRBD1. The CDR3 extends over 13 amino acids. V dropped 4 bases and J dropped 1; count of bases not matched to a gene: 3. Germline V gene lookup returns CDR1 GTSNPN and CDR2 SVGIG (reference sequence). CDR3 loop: CAWTWTGNTEAFF. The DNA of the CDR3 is TGTGCCTGGACCTGGACAGGGAACACTGAAGCTTTCTTT.

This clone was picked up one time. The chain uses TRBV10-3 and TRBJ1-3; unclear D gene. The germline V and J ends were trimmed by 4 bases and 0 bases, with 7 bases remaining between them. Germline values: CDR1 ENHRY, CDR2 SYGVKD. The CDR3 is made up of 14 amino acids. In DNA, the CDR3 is TGTGCCATCAGTGGAGGGTACTCTGGAAACACCATATATTTT. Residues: CAISGGYSGNTIYF.

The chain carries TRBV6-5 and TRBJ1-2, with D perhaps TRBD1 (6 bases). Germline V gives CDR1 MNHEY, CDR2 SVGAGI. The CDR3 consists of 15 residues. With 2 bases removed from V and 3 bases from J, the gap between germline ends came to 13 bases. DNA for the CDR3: TGTGCCAGCAGTTACCTCCCGGACAGTGACTATGGCTACACCTTC. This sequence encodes CASSYLPDSDYGYTF.

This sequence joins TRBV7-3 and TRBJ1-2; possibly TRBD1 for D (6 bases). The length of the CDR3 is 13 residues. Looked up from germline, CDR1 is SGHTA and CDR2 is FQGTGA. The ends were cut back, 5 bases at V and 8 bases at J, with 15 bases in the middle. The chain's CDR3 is CASSIQGGEGYTF. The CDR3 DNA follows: TGTGCCAGCAGCATACAGGGAGGAGAAGGCTACACCTTC.

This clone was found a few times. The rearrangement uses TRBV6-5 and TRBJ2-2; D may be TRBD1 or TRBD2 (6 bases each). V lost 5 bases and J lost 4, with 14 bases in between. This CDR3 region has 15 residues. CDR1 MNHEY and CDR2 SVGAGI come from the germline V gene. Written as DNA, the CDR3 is TGTGCCAGCAGTCACCTGGGGGGCGGCACCGGGGAGCTGTTTTTT. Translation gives CASSHLGGGTGELFF.

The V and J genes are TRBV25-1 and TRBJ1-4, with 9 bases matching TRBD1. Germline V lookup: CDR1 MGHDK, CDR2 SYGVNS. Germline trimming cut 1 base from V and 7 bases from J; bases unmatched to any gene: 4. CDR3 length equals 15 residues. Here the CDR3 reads CASSELGTGSEKLFF. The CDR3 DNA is TGTGCCAGCAGTGAATTGGGGACAGGGAGTGAAAAACTGTTTTTT. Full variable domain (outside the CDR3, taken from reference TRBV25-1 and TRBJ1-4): EADIYQTPRYLVIGTGKKITLECSQTMGHDKMYWYQQDPGMELHLIHYSYGVNSTEKGDLSSESTVSRIRTEHFPLTLESARPSHTSQYLCASSELGTGSEKLFFGSGTQLSVL.

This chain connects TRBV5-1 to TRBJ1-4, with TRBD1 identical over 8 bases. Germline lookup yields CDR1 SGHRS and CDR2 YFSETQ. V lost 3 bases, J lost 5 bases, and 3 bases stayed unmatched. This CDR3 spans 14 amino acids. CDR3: CASSYGQGNEKLFF. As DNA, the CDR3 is TGCGCCAGCAGCTATGGACAGGGAAATGAAAAACTGTTTTTT. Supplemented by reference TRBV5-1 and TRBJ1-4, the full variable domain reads KAGVTQTPRYLIKTRGQQVTLSCSPISGHRSVSWYQQTPGQGLQFLFEYFSETQRNKGNFPGRFSGRQFSNSRSEMNVSTLELGDSALYLCASSYGQGNEKLFFGSGTQLSVL.

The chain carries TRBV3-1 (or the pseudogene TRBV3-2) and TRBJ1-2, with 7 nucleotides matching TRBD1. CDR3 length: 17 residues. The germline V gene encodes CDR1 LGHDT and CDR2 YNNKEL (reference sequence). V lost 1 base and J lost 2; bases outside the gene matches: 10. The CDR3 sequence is CASSQVQQGMRNYGYTF. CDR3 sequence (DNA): TGTGCCAGCAGCCAAGTACAACAGGGGATGCGGAACTATGGCTACACCTTC.

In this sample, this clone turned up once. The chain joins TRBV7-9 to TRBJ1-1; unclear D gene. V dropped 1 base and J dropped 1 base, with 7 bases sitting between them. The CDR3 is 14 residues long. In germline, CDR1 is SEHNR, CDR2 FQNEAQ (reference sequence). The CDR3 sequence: CASSLGAENTEAFF. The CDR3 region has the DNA TGTGCCAGCAGCTTAGGTGCGGAGAACACTGAAGCTTTCTTT.

CDR3 nucleotides: TGCGCCAGCAGCCCAGGGGGGGGCACTGAAGCTTTCTTT. Translation gives CASSPGGGTEAFF. The genes are TRBV4-1 and TRBJ1-1, with 7 positions matching TRBD1. The CDR3 is made up of 13 amino acids. CDR1 MGHRA and CDR2 YSYEKL come from the germline V gene. Trimming at V came to 4 bases and at J to 4 bases, leaving 3 bases not matched to a gene.

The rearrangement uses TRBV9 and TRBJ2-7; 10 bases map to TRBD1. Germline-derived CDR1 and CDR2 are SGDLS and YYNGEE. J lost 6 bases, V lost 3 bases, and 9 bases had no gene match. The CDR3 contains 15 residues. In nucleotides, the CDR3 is TGTGCCAGCAGCGCCTCGTGGGACAGGGGATCCGAGCAGTACTTC. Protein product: CASSASWDRGSEQYF.

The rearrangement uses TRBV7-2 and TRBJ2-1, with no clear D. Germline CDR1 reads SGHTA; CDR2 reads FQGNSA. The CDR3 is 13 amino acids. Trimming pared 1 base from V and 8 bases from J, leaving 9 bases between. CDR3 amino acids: CASSLGVWDEQFF. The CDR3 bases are TGTGCCAGCAGCTTAGGGGTTTGGGATGAGCAGTTCTTC.

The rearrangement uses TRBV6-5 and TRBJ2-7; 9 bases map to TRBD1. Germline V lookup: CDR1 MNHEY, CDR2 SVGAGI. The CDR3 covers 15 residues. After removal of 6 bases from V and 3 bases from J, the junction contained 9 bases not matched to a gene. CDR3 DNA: TGTGCCAGCAGCTTCTCCGGGACAGGGTACTACGAGCAGTACTTC. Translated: CASSFSGTGYYEQYF.

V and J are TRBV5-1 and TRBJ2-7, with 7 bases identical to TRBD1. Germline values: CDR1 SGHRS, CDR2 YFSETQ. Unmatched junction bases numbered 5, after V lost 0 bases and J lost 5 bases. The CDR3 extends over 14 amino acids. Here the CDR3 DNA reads TGCGCCAGCAGCTTGGGACAGGGAGTAGACGAGCAGTACTTC. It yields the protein CASSLGQGVDEQYF.

The CDR3 DNA follows: TGTGCCAGCAGTGAAGGACAGGGTTCTTATGGCTACACCTTC. Translated, it gives CASSEGQGSYGYTF. This chain joins TRBV6-1 and TRBJ1-2, with 7 bases fitting TRBD1. The length of the CDR3 is 14 residues. The V gene end was trimmed by 1 base and the J gene end by 5 bases; junction bases not matched to a gene: 4. Germline V lookup: CDR1 MNHNS, CDR2 SASEGT.

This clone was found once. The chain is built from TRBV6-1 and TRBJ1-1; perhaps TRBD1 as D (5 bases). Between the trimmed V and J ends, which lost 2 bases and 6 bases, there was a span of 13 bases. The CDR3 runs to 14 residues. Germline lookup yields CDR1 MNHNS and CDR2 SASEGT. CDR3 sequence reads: CASSETGGRAEAFF. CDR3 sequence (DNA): TGTGCCAGCAGTGAAACAGGTGGGCGGGCTGAAGCTTTCTTT.

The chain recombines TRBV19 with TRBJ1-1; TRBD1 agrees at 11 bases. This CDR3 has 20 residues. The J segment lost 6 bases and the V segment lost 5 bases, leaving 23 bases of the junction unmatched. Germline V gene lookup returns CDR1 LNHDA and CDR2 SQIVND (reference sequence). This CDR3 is CASSVSGQGVMWEPGSEAFF. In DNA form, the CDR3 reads TGTGCCAGTAGTGTCTCGGGACAGGGGGTAATGTGGGAACCGGGGTCTGAAGCTTTCTTT.

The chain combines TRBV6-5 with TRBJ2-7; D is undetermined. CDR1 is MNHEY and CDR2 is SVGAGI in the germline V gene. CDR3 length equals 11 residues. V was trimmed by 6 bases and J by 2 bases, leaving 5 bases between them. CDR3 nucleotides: TGTGCCAGCAGCACCGCCTACGAGCAGTACTTC. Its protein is CASSTAYEQYF.

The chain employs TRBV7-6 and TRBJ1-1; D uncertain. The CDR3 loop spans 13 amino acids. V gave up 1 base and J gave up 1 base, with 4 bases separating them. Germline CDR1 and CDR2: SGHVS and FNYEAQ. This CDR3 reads CASSLGRNTEAFF. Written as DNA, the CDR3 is TGTGCCAGCAGCTTAGGGAGGAACACTGAAGCTTTCTTT.

CDR3 protein: CASRTQGRGTEAFF. The CDR3 nucleotides read TGTGCCAGCAGGACACAGGGGAGAGGCACTGAAGCTTTCTTT. The chain has TRBV27 and TRBJ1-1; 7 nucleotides line up with TRBD1. The CDR3 totals 14 residues. Germline V CDR1 and CDR2: MNHEY, SMNVEV (reference sequence). Germline trimming cut 6 bases from V and 4 bases from J; bases unmatched to any gene: 8.

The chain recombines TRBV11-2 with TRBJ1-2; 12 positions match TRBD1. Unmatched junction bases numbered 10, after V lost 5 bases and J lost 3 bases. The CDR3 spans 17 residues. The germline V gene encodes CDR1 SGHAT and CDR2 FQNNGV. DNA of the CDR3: TGTGCCAGCAGCCTCCGGGACAGGGGGCAAGGGGACTATGGCTACACCTTC. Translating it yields CASSLRDRGQGDYGYTF.

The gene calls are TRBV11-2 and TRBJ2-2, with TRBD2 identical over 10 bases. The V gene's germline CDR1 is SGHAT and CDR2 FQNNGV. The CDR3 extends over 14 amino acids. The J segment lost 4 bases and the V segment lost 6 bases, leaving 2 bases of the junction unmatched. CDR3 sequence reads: CASRGTSVTGELFF. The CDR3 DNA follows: TGTGCCAGCAGAGGGACTAGCGTCACCGGGGAGCTGTTTTTT.

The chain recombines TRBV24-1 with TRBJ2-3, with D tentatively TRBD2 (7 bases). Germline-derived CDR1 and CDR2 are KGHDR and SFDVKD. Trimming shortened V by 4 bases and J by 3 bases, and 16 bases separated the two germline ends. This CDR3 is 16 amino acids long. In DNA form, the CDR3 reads TGTGCCACCAGTGACCCGGGGGGCCAGGGGACAGATACGCAGTATTTT. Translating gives CATSDPGGQGTDTQYF.

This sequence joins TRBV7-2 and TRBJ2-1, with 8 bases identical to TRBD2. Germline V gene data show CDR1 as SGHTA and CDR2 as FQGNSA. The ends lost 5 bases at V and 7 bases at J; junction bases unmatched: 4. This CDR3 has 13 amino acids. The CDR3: CASSLPGGNEQFF. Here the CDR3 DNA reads TGTGCCAGCAGCCTCCCGGGGGGGAATGAGCAGTTCTTC.

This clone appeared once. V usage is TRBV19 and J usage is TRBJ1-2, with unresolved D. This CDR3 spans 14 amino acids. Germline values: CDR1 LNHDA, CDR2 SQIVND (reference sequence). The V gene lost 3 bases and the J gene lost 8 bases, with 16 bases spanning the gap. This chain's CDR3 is CASSMSPGVLGYTF. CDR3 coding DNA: TGTGCCAGTAGTATGTCCCCAGGCGTCTTGGGCTACACCTTC. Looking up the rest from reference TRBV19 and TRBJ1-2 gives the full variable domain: DGGITQSPKYLFRKEGQNVTLSCEQNLNHDAMYWYRQDPGQGLRLIYYSQIVNDFQKGDIAEGYSVSREKKESFPLTVTSAQKNPTAFYLCASSMSPGVLGYTFGSGTRLTVV.

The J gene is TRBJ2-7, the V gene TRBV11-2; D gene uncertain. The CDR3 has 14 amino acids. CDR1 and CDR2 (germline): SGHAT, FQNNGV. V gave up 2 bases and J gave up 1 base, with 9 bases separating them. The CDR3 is CASSLTWDSYEQYF. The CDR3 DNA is TGTGCCAGCAGCTTAACCTGGGATTCCTACGAGCAGTACTTC.

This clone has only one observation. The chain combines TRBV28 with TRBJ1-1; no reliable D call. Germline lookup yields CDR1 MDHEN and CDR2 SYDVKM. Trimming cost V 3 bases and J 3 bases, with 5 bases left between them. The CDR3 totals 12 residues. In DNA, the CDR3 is TGTGCCAGCAGTTTGAGAGACACTGAAGCTTTCTTT. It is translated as CASSLRDTEAFF. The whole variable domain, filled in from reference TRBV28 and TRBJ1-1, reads DVKVTQSSRYLVKRTGEKVFLECVQDMDHENMFWYRQDPGLGLRLIYFSYDVKMKEKGDIPEGYSVSREKKERFSLILESASTNQTSMYLCASSLRDTEAFFGQGTRLTVV.